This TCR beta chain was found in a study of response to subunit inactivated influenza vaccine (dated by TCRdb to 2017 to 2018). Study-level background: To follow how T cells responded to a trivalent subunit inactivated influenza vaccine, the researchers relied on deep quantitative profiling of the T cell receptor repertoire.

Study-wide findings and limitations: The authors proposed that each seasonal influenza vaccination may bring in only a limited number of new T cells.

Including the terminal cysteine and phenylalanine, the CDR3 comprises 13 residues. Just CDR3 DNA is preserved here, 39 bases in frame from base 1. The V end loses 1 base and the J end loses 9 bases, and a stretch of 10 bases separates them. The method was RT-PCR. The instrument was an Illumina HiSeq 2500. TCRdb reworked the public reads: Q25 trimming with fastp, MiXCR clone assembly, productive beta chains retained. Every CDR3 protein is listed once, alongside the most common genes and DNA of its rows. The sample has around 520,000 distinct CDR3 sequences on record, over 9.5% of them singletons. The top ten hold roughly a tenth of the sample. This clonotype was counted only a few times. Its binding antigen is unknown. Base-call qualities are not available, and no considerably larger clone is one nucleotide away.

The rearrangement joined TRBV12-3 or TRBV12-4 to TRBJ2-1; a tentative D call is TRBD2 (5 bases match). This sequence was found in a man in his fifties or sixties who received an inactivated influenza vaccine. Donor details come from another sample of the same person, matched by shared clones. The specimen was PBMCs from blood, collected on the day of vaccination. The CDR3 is CASSLGTFGEQFF. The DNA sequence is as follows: TGTGCCAGCAGTTTAGGGACTTTTGGTGAGCAGTTCTTC.